This T cell receptor (beta chain) was retrieved from a study of PD-1 blockade in classical Hodgkin lymphoma. Study-wide points: Newly diagnosed patients were said to have less baseline TCR diversity than healthy donors did. Complete responders had baseline diversity similar to newly diagnosed patients. Researchers reported that CD4+ TCR diversity, though not CD8+, rose significantly by C4D1.

Every single patient, without exception, relapsed after autologous stem cell transplantation, and brentuximab vedotin exposure varied. A word on this clone: No antigen is known for it.

The data were produced by immunoSEQ multiplex PCR, yet TCRdb's version contains in-frame clones alone and is incomplete. This sample carries some 14,000 clones, about 82% of them seen once, and the ten largest clones take approximately 4.5%. CDR1 is SNHLY, CDR2 FYNNEI, per germline. V was shortened by 8 bases and J by 3 bases, with 11 bases between the two germline ends. This CDR3 region has 12 residues. This chain joins TRBV2 and TRBJ2-7; possible D gene TRBD2, 6 bases. The sample consisted of peripheral blood mononuclear cells (PBMCs), taken at baseline. The sequence was collected from a human donor with classical Hodgkin lymphoma. CDR3 bases: TGTGCCAGCGGCGGAGGGGTCTACGAGCAGTACTTC. It encodes CASGGGVYEQYF.